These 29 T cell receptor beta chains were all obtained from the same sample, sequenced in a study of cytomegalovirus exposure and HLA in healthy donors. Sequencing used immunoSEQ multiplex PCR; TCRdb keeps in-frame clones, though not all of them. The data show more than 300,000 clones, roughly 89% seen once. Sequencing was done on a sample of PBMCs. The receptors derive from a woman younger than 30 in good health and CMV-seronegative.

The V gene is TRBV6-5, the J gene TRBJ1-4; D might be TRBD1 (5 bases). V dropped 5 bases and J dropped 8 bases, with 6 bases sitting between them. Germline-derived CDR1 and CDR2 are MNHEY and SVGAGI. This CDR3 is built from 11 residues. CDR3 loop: CASSTGEKLFF. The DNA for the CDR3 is TGTGCCAGCAGTACAGGCGAAAAACTGTTTTTT.

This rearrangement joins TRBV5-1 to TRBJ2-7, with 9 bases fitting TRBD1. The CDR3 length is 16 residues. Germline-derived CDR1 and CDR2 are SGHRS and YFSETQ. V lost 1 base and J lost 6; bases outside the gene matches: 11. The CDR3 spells CASSLTSGTGSAEQYF. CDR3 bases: TGCGCCAGCAGCTTGACTTCCGGGACAGGGTCGGCCGAGCAGTACTTC. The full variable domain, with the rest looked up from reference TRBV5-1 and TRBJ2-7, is KAGVTQTPRYLIKTRGQQVTLSCSPISGHRSVSWYQQTPGQGLQFLFEYFSETQRNKGNFPGRFSGRQFSNSRSEMNVSTLELGDSALYLCASSLTSGTGSAEQYFGPGTRLTVT.

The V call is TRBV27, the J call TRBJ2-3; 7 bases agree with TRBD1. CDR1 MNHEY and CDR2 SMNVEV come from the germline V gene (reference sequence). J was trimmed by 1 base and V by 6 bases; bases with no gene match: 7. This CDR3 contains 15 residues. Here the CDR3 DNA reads TGTGCCAGCAGCCCCGACAGGGTGGGCACAGATACGCAGTATTTT. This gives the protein CASSPDRVGTDTQYF.

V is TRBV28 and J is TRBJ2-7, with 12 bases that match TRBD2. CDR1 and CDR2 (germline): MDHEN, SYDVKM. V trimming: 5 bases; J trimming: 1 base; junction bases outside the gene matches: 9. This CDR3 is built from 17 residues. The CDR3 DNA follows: TGTGCCAGCAGTCTCCCGACTAGCGGGGGCCCTTCCTACGAGCAGTACTTC. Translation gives CASSLPTSGGPSYEQYF.

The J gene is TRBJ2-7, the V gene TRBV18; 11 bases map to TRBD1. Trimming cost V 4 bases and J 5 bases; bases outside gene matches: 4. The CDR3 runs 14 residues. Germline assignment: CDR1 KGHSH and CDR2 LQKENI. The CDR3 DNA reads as TGTGCCAGCTCACGTGGGACAGGGGGAGACGAGCAGTACTTC. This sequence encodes CASSRGTGGDEQYF.

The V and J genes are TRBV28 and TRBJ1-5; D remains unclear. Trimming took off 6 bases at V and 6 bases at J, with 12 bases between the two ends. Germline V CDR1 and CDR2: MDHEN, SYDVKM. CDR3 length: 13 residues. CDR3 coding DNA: TGTGCCAGCAGAGGGAGAGGGCGTCAGCCCCAGCATTTT. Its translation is CASRGRGRQPQHF.

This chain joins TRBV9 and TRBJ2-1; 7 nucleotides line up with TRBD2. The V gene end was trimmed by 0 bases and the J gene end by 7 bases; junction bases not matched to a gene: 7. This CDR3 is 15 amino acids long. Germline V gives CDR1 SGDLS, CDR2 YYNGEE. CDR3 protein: CASSVGGRARNEQFF. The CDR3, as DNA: TGTGCCAGCAGCGTAGGTGGGAGGGCCAGGAATGAGCAGTTCTTC.

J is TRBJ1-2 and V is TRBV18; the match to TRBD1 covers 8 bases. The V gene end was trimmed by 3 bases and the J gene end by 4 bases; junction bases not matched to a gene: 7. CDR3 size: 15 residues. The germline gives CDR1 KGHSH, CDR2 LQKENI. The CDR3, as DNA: TGTGCCAGCTCACCGACAGGGGTAGAGGTCTATGGCTACACCTTC. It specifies CASSPTGVEVYGYTF.

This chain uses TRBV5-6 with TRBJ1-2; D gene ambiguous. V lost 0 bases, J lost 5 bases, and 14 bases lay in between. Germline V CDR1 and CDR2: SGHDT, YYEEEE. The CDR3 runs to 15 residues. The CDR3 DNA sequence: TGTGCCAGCAGCTTGGGTGGCATCGGGGTATATGGCTACACCTTC. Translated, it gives CASSLGGIGVYGYTF.

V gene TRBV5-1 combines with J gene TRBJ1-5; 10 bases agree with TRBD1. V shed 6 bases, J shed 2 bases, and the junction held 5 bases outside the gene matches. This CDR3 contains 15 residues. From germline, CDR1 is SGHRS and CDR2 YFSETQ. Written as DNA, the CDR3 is TGCGCCAGCAAGGGGACAGGGGCAGGCAATCAGCCCCAGCATTTT. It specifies CASKGTGAGNQPQHF.

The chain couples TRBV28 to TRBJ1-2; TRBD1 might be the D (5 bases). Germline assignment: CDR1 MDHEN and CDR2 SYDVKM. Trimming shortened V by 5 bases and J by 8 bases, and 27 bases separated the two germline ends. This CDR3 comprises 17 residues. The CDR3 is CASSPPPPLSPGNGYTF. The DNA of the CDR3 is TGTGCCAGCAGTCCCCCGCCCCCGCTCTCACCAGGGAACGGCTACACCTTC.

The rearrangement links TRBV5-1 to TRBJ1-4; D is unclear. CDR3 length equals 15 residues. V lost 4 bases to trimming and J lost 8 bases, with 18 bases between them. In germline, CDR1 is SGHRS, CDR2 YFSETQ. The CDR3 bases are TGCGCCAGCAGCGCCACGGGTGCTGAGGAGGAAAAACTGTTTTTT. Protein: CASSATGAEEEKLFF. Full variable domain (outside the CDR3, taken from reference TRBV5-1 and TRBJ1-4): KAGVTQTPRYLIKTRGQQVTLSCSPISGHRSVSWYQQTPGQGLQFLFEYFSETQRNKGNFPGRFSGRQFSNSRSEMNVSTLELGDSALYLCASSATGAEEEKLFFGSGTQLSVL.

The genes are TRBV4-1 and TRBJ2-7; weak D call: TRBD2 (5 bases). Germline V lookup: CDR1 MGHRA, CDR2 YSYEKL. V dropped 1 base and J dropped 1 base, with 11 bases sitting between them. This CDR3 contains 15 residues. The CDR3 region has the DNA TGCGCCAGCAGCCAAGGAGCGGTTGGTTCCTACGAGCAGTACTTC. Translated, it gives CASSQGAVGSYEQYF.

DNA of the CDR3: TGTGCCAGCAGCTTACGGGGGACTAGCGGGAGCATAAAGTACAATGAGCAGTTCTTC. Translated, it gives CASSLRGTSGSIKYNEQFF. This chain joins TRBV7-8 and TRBJ2-1; 14 nucleotides line up with TRBD2. This CDR3 has 19 residues. Germline assignment: CDR1 SGHVS and CDR2 FQNEAQ. After removal of 2 bases from V and 4 bases from J, the junction contained 10 bases not matched to a gene.

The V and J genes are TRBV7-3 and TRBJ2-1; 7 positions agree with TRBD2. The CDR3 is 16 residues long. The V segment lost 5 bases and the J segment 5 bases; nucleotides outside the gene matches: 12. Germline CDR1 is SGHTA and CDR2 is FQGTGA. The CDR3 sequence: CASSHEGRELDNEQFF. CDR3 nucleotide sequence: TGTGCCAGCAGCCACGAGGGGCGGGAGTTGGACAATGAGCAGTTCTTC.

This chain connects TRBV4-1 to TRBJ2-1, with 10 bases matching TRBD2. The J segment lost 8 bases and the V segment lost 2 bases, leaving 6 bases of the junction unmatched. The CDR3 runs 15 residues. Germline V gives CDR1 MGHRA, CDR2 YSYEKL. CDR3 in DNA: TGCGCCAGCAGCCAAAGACCTAGCGGGAGCGATGAGCAGTTCTTC. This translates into CASSQRPSGSDEQFF.

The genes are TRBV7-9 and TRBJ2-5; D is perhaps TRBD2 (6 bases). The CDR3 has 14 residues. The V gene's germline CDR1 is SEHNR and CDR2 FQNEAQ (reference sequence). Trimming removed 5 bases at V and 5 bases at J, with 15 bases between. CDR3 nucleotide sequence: TGTGCCAGCAGCGGGCGGGGCATCCGGGAGACCCAGTACTTC. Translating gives CASSGRGIRETQYF. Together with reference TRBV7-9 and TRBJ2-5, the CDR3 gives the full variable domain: DTGVSQNPRHKITKRGQNVTFRCDPISEHNRLYWYRQTLGQGPEFLTYFQNEAQLEKSRLLSDRFSAERPKGSFSTLEIQRTEQGDSAMYLCASSGRGIRETQYFGPGTRLLVL.

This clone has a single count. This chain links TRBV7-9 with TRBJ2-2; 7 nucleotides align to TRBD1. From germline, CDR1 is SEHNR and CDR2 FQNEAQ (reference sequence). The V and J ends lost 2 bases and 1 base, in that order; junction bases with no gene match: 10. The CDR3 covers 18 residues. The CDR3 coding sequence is TGTGCCAGCAGCTTACTCTCGTTGACAGGGAGGAACACCGGGGAGCTGTTTTTT. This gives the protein CASSLLSLTGRNTGELFF.

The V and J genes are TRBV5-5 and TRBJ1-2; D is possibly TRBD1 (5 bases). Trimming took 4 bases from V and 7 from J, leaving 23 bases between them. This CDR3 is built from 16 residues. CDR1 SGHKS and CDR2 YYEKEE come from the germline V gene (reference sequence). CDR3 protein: CASSLGEGGRAAGYTF. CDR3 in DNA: TGTGCCAGCAGCCTGGGGGAGGGCGGACGCGCGGCTGGCTACACCTTC. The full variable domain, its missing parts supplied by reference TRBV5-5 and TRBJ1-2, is DAGVTQSPTHLIKTRGQQVTLRCSPISGHKSVSWYQQVLGQGPQFIFQYYEKEERGRGNFPDRFSARQFPNYSSELNVNALLLGDSALYLCASSLGEGGRAAGYTFGSGTRLTVV.

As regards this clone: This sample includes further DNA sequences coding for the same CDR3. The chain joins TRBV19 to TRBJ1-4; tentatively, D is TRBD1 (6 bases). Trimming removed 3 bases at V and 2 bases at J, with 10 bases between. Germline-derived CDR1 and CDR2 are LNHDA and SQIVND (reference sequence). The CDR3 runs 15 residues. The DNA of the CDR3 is TGTGCCAGTAGTATTCGGGGGGCGACTAATGAAAAACTGTTTTTT. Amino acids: CASSIRGATNEKLFF.

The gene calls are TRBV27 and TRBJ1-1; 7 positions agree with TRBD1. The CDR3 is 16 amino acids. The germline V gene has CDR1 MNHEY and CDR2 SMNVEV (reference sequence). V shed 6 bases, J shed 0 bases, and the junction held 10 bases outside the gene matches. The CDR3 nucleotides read TGTGCCAGCAGGCTTAAGGGGGCGGGGATGAACACTGAAGCTTTCTTT. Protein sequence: CASRLKGAGMNTEAFF.

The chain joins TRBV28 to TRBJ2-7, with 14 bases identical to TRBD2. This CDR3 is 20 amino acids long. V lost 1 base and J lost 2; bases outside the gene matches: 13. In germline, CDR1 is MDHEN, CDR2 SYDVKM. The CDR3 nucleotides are TGTGCCAGCAGTTTATATTCGGGACTAGCGGGAGAGGGGCTGACCTACGAGCAGTACTTC. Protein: CASSLYSGLAGEGLTYEQYF.

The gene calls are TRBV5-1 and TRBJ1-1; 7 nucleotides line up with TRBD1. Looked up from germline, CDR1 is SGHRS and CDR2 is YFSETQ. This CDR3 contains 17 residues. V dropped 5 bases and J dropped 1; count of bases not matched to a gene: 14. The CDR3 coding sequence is TGCGCCAGCAGTACTTACGCGCGACAGGGTCGGAACACTGAAGCTTTCTTT. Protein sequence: CASSTYARQGRNTEAFF.

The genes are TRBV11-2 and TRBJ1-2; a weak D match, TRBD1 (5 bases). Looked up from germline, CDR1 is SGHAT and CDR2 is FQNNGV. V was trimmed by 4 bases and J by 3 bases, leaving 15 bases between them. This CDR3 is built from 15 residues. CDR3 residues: CASSYDRTRDYGYTF. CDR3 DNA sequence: TGTGCCAGCAGCTACGATCGGACACGGGACTATGGCTACACCTTC.

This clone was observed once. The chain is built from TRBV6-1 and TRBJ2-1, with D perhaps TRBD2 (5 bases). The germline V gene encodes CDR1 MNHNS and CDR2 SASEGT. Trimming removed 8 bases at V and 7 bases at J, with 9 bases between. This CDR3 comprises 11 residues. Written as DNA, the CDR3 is TGTGCCAGCCTCGGCGGGAATGAGCAGTTCTTC. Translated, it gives CASLGGNEQFF.

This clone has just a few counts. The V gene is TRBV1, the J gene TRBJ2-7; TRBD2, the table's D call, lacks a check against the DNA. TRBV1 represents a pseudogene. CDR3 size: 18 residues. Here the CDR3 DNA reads TGCACCAGCAGATTGGTTTGCTCTAGCGGGAGGCCTCCCTACGAGCAGTACTTC. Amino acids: CTSRLVCSSGRPPYEQYF.

CDR3 coding DNA: TGTGCCAGCACCGTAGCGACTACCTACGAGCAGTACTTC. It yields the protein CASTVATTYEQYF. The chain links TRBV6-1 to TRBJ2-7; D is perhaps TRBD2 (5 bases). This CDR3 comprises 13 residues. The V end was cut by 7 bases, the J end by 2 bases, with 12 bases between. CDR1 is MNHNS and CDR2 is SASEGT in the germline V gene.

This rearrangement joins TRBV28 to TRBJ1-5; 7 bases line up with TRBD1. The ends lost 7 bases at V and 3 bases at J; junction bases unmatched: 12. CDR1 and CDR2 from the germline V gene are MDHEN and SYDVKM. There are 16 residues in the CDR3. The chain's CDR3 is CASTTTGRGSNQPQHF. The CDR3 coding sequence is TGTGCCAGCACGACGACAGGGAGAGGATCCAATCAGCCCCAGCATTTT.

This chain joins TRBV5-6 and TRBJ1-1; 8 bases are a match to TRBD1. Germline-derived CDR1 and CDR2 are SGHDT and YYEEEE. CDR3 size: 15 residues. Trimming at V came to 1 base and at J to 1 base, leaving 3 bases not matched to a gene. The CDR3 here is CASSLPGTGNTEAFF. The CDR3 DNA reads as TGTGCCAGCAGCTTGCCCGGGACAGGGAACACTGAAGCTTTCTTT.